This is a list of T cell receptor beta chains from one sample in a study of T cell changes during pregnancy in multiple sclerosis. The repertoire was sequenced with immunoSEQ multiplex PCR; TCRdb's copy has only in-frame clones and lacks some. The sample contains under 85,000 clones, 90% of which appear only once. This specimen was peripheral blood, taken after pregnancy. The receptors stem from a female donor in good health, enrolled as a control in a pregnancy study. CDR3s include the opening cysteine and the closing phenylalanine or tryptophan. Each record gives: D gene, J gene, V gene, clone size, CDR3 DNA, CDR3 protein. A D gene is named only where the DNA matches it firmly. The listing skips clone size in some rows; elsewhere it reads once, few, many or a size class.

TRBD2 | TRBJ2-1 | TRBV5-1 | . | TGCGCCAGCAGCTTCTCGGGAGGTACCTACAATGAGCAGTTCTTC | CASSFSGGTYNEQFF
TRBD2 | TRBJ2-3 | TRBV19 | . | TGTGCCAGTAGTCAGTCGGGGACTACCGGGGATACGCAGTATTTT | CASSQSGTTGDTQYF
TRBD1 | TRBJ1-1 | TRBV29-1 | . | TGCAGCGTGGTAGGGGACAGGGGGGTGAGGGCTTTCTTT | CSVVGDRGVRAFF
TRBD1 | TRBJ1-4 | TRBV5-1 | . | TGCGCCAGCAGCCCTGGGACAGGGGACGAAAAACTGTTTTTT | CASSPGTGDEKLFF
TRBD2 | TRBJ2-1 | TRBV19 | once | TGTGCCAGTAGTATTTGGACTAGCGGGGGGGGTAATGAGCAGTTCTTC | CASSIWTSGGGNEQFF
TRBD2 | TRBJ2-2 | TRBV9 | . | TGTGCCAGCAGCCCCACTAGCGGGGACGGGGAGCTGTTTTTT | CASSPTSGDGELFF
TRBD2 | TRBJ2-3 | TRBV9 | . | TGTGCCAGCAGCGTAGGTCCAGCGGGGGTCCCAGATACGCAGTATTTT | CASSVGPAGVPDTQYF
. | TRBJ2-5 | TRBV5-1 | . | TGCGCCAGCAGCCTCAATGGGCCGGAGACCCAGTACTTC | CASSLNGPETQYF
. | TRBJ1-1 | TRBV30 | few | TGTGCCCGGCACGGACACCTGAACACTGAAGCTTTCTTT | CARHGHLNTEAFF
. | TRBJ2-1 | TRBV7-2 | . | TGTGCCAGCAGCTTTGGACACACGGAGCAGTTCTTC | CASSFGHTEQFF
. | TRBJ2-1 | TRBV11-2 | . | TGTGCCAGCAGCTCACCCCTTCCGCGTAGCAATGAGCAGTTCTTC | CASSSPLPRSNEQFF
. | TRBJ2-7 | TRBV2 | . | TGTGCCAGCAGCTTCGGACAAGGGAACGAGCAGTACTTC | CASSFGQGNEQYF
TRBD1 | TRBJ1-5 | TRBV19 | . | TGTGCCAGTAGTCCACTGGACAGGGGTCAGCCCCAGCATTTT | CASSPLDRGQPQHF
. | TRBJ1-1 | TRBV29-1 | . | TGCAGCGTGCCCGAGGGAGAAGCTTTCTTT | CSVPEGEAFF
TRBD1 | TRBJ1-6 | TRBV4-1 | once | TGCGCCAGCAGCCAAACCTCGACAGGGGCCGGGGATTCACCCCTCCACTTT | CASSQTSTGAGDSPLHF
. | TRBJ1-4 | TRBV30 | . | TGTGCCTGGAGTGTACAACCCCAGCGAGAAAAACTGTTTTTT | CAWSVQPQREKLFF
TRBD2 | TRBJ2-1 | TRBV29-1 | . | TGCAGCGTCGGGACTAGCGGGGTAGCTAACAATGAGCAGTTCTTC | CSVGTSGVANNEQFF
. | TRBJ1-2 | TRBV19 | once | TGTGCCAGTAGGGGGGGGAACTATGGCTACACCTTC | CASRGGNYGYTF
TRBD1 | TRBJ1-5 | TRBV18 | . | TGTGCCAGCTCACCGCCACAGGGGTCAGTCGGCAATCAGCCCCAGCATTTT | CASSPPQGSVGNQPQHF